The 20 T cell receptor beta chains below were found in one sample sequenced in a study of blood T cells in healthy people across ages. PCR was performed a second time for about 6 to 12 cycles using a sample-barcoded 5' primer and a J-beta primer mix. TCRdb reanalysed the 5' RACE reads using MiXCR and keeps one entry per CDR3 protein. Here the sample spans roughly 680,000 distinct CDR3 sequences, around 45% being singletons. The specimen was blood. The receptors stem from a woman aged 55-69 years in good health.

The rearrangement joins TRBV5-1 to TRBJ2-5; 8 bases are shared with TRBD2. V shed 4 bases, J shed 4 bases, and the junction held 9 bases outside the gene matches. The germline gives CDR1 SGHRS, CDR2 YFSETQ. This CDR3 is built from 15 residues. DNA of the CDR3: TGCGCCAGCAGCATCCGGACGGGAGGGGTAGAGACCCAGTACTTC. This encodes CASSIRTGGVETQYF.

The chain employs TRBV2 and TRBJ2-7; 11 bases are shared with TRBD2. The germline CDR1 and CDR2 sequences are SNHLY and FYNNEI. With 6 bases clipped from V and 4 bases from J, the junction kept 5 bases outside the gene matches. CDR3 size: 14 residues. CDR3 loop: CASRQTSGDYEQYF. In DNA, the CDR3 is TGTGCCAGCAGGCAGACTAGCGGGGATTACGAGCAGTACTTC. The complete variable domain, with remaining parts taken from reference TRBV2 and TRBJ2-7, reads EPEVTQTPSHQVTQMGQEVILRCVPISNHLYFYWYRQILGQKVEFLVSFYNNEISEKSEIFDDQFSVERPDGSNFTLKIRSTKLEDSAMYFCASRQTSGDYEQYFGPGTRLTVT.

In this sample, this clonotype turned up a few times. CDR3 DNA sequence: TGCGCCAGCAGCTTCATAGCGGGAGTTGGAGATACGCAGTATTTT. This translates into CASSFIAGVGDTQYF. This chain links TRBV5-1 with TRBJ2-3, with 9 nucleotides matching TRBD2. The V and J ends lost 2 bases and 5 bases, in that order; junction bases with no gene match: 6. The CDR3 is 15 amino acids. Germline-derived CDR1 and CDR2 are SGHRS and YFSETQ.

CDR3 sequence reads: CASSLGGPHNEQYF. The DNA of the CDR3 is TGTGCCAGCAGCTTAGGGGGACCCCACAATGAGCAGTACTTC. The chain combines TRBV7-9 with TRBJ2-7; either TRBD1 or TRBD2 may fit D (5 bases each). The CDR3 has 14 amino acids. Trimming removed 1 base at V and 7 bases at J, with 14 bases between. CDR1 is SEHNR, CDR2 FQNEAQ, per germline (reference sequence).

The chain links TRBV20-1 to TRBJ1-2, with D possibly matching TRBD1 (5 bases). The CDR3 consists of 13 residues. From germline, CDR1 is DFQATT and CDR2 SNEGSKA (reference sequence). The V end lost 0 bases, the J end lost 7 bases, and 12 bases lay between the germline ends. This CDR3 reads CSAREQDRLGYTF. DNA of the CDR3: TGCAGTGCTAGAGAACAGGATCGTCTTGGCTACACCTTC.

The CDR3 bases are TGTGCCAGCAGCCCCCGGCCTGGGGGGCTTACTAATGAAAAACTGTTTTTT. It is translated as CASSPRPGGLTNEKLFF. The chain is built from TRBV5-5 and TRBJ1-4; possible D gene TRBD1, 6 bases. Per the germline V gene, CDR1 is SGHKS and CDR2 is YYEKEE (reference sequence). The CDR3 length is 17 residues. V lost 4 bases, J lost 2 bases, and 18 bases lay in between.

CDR3: CASTLAGGDTGELFF. The CDR3, as DNA: TGTGCCAGCACCTTAGCGGGAGGTGACACCGGGGAGCTGTTTTTT. This sequence joins TRBV27 and TRBJ2-2; 10 nucleotides line up with TRBD2. Germline CDR1 is MNHEY and CDR2 is SMNVEV (reference sequence). V shed 7 bases and J 3 bases; nucleotides not matched to a gene: 5. This CDR3 comprises 15 residues.

CDR3 loop: CASSPFSSRLADEQYF. CDR3 bases: TGTGCCAGCAGCCCCTTTTCGTCGAGACTAGCGGACGAGCAGTACTTC. J is TRBJ2-5 and V is TRBV7-9; 9 nucleotides match TRBD2. The closer fit of TRBJ2-7 to the DNA end suggests the J call may be wrong. Germline V gives CDR1 SEHNR, CDR2 FQNEAQ (reference sequence). The CDR3 has 16 residues.

The chain combines TRBV20-1 with TRBJ2-5; the match to TRBD1 covers 8 bases. V shed 5 bases, J shed 5 bases, and the junction held 10 bases outside the gene matches. Germline values: CDR1 DFQATT, CDR2 SNEGSKA (reference sequence). The CDR3 has 14 residues. The CDR3 loop reads CSAPSTGVGETQYF. Written as DNA, the CDR3 is TGCAGTGCTCCCTCGACAGGGGTTGGGGAGACCCAGTACTTC.

V usage is TRBV7-3 and J usage is TRBJ2-1; 7 bases map to TRBD2. The J segment lost 7 bases and the V segment lost 8 bases, leaving 14 bases of the junction unmatched. Per germline, CDR1 SGHTA and CDR2 FQGTGA. The CDR3 covers 15 residues. The CDR3 is CASFLNGREFNEQFF. CDR3 DNA sequence: TGTGCCAGCTTTTTAAATGGGCGGGAGTTTAATGAGCAGTTCTTC.

This clonotype was observed a few times. The chain has TRBV20-1 and TRBJ1-6, with D tentatively TRBD1 (5 bases). This CDR3 has 14 amino acids. The V end was cut by 5 bases, the J end by 7 bases, with 15 bases between. Germline V lookup: CDR1 DFQATT, CDR2 SNEGSKA (reference sequence). For the CDR3, the DNA is TGCAGTGCTGGCACGGGACGGCCAAATTCACCCCTCCACTTT. It specifies CSAGTGRPNSPLHF.

As to this clonotype: One end of the junction fails to match germline, which may point to a read error. As DNA, the CDR3 is TGCGCCAGCAACCAAGATTTTAGCAATCAGCCCCAGCATTTT. Protein product: CASNQDFSNQPQHF. This chain connects TRBV4-3 to TRBJ1-5; D gene uncertain. Germline CDR1 LGHNA, CDR2 YSLEER. This CDR3 is 14 amino acids long.

The chain is built from TRBV12-3 or TRBV12-4 and TRBJ2-1; D might be TRBD1 or TRBD2, each matching 5 bases. The end of the DNA fits TRBJ2-7 better, so the J call may be wrong. This CDR3 region has 14 residues. The CDR3, as DNA: TGTGCCAGCCATAGGGCGAGGGGCTACAATGAGCAGTACTTC. Protein product: CASHRARGYNEQYF.

This sequence joins TRBV29-1 and TRBJ1-2, with D possibly being TRBD1 (5 bases). V was trimmed by 1 base and J by 3 bases, leaving 24 bases between them. There are 18 residues in the CDR3. Germline CDR1 and CDR2: SQVTM and ANQGSEA. CDR3 amino acids: CSVEAPGGRKHSYYGYTF. The CDR3 bases are TGCAGCGTTGAAGCCCCCGGGGGGAGAAAGCATAGTTACTATGGCTACACCTTC.

In this sample, this clonotype turned up a few times. J is TRBJ2-1 and V is TRBV10-3; 13 bases are a match to TRBD2. V was clipped by 5 bases and J by 4 bases; unmatched bases: 2. Germline V gene sequence: CDR1 ENHRY, CDR2 SYGVKD. The length of the CDR3 is 15 residues. CDR3 nucleotides: TGTGCCATCAGTCCGGGACTAGCGGGGTACAATGAGCAGTTCTTC. Protein: CAISPGLAGYNEQFF.

The V gene is TRBV6-6, the J gene TRBJ2-7; possibly TRBD2 for D (6 bases). The germline V gene has CDR1 MNHNY and CDR2 SVGAGI (reference sequence). V was pared by 3 bases and J by 0 bases, with 9 bases between. The CDR3 contains 14 residues. The CDR3 DNA reads TGTGCCAGCAGTTATCCCGGGAGCTCCTACGAGCAGTACTTC. It codes for CASSYPGSSYEQYF.

This sequence joins TRBV29-1 and TRBJ2-7; D may be TRBD1 or TRBD2 (6 bases each). The J call could be wrong; TRBJ2-5 is a better fit for the DNA end. Germline V gene lookup returns CDR1 SQVTM and CDR2 ANQGSEA. The CDR3 totals 13 residues. As DNA, the CDR3 is TGCGGCGGTGGGAGGACAGCAGAGGAGACCCAGTACTTC. Residues: CGGGRTAEETQYF.

This clonotype was observed a few times. One end of the junction fails to match germline, which may point to a read error. V is TRBV13 and J is TRBJ1-2, with 7 positions matching TRBD1. The germline V gene has CDR1 PRHDT and CDR2 FYEKMQ (reference sequence). CDR3 length equals 15 residues. CDR3 loop: CASSVGEGQIYGYTF. In nucleotides, the CDR3 is TGTGCCAGCAGCGTAGGGGAGGGACAGATCTATGGCTACACCTTC.

This clonotype was recorded once. V and J are TRBV5-1 and TRBJ2-5; 13 positions agree with TRBD2. CDR1 and CDR2 from the germline V gene are SGHRS and YFSETQ. V trimming: 4 bases; J trimming: 11 bases; junction bases outside the gene matches: 11. The CDR3 length is 15 residues. CDR3 nucleotides: TGCGCCAGCAGCGACCAGGGACTAGCGGGATCTGAGCAGTACTTC. This gives the protein CASSDQGLAGSEQYF.

This clonotype appeared a few times. The genes are TRBV25-1 and TRBJ2-2; D may match TRBD1 or TRBD2 (5 bases each). From germline, CDR1 is MGHDK and CDR2 SYGVNS. The CDR3 contains 17 residues. With 10 bases removed from V and 0 bases from J, the gap between germline ends came to 21 bases. CDR3: CATQHGTLGTNTGELFF. CDR3 in DNA: TGTGCCACCCAACATGGGACCCTGGGAACGAACACCGGGGAGCTGTTTTTT.